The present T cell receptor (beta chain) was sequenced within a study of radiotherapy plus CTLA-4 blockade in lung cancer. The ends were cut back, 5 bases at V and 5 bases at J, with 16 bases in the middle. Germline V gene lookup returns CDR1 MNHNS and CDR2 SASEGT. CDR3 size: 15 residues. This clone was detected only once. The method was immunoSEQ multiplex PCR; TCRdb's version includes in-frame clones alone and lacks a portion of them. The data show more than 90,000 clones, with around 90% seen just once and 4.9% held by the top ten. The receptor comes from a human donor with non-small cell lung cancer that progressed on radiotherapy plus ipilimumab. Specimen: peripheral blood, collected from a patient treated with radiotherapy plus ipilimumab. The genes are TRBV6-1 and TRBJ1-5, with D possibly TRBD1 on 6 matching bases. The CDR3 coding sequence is TGTGCCAGCAGTCCCCACAGGGAAGGGGATCAGCCCCAGCATTTT. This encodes CASSPHREGDQPQHF.